This T cell receptor beta chain stems from a study of blood T cell repertoires in COVID-19 (dated by TCRdb to the early 2020s). Concerning the study at large: Samples from collaborators originated in the United States, Italy and Spain and spanned both the acute and convalescent phases of COVID-19. Nearly every sample came with metadata listing a de-identified subject ID, COVID-19 status, age in years and sex. Samples came from the ongoing ImmuneRACE study (first 160 participants) plus 1,254 subjects from 6 global collaborators. Deeply sampled blood TCRbeta repertoires from subjects exposed to, actively infected with, or recovered from COVID-19 were included in the dataset. A freely available public database, intended as a resource for researchers studying the immune response to SARS-CoV-2, is where the repertoires were released. Where available, HLA class I and class II types were obtained from metadata supplied by the sample provider rather than from assay-based typing. The prospective study material was composed of cDNA or gDNA derived from T cells, B-cell-depleted T cells, or PBMCs. Overall results and qualifications from the work: Clinical and demographic metadata were provided uncurated, with the amount varying by source and participant.

Of note for this clone: Its antigen is not yet known. Per-base qualities were not stored, and no clone one base away is much larger.

V lost 10 bases and J lost 2 bases; the stretch between them is 20 bases long. From its cysteine to its phenylalanine, the CDR3 spans 15 amino acids. Here the CDR3 DNA is all that survives: 45 bases in frame from base 1. For CDR1 and CDR2, the germline V gene lists ENHRY and SYGVKD. A second Seattle source provided samples from volunteer blood donors who had recovered from COVID-19. Collaborating institutions collected whole blood in K2EDTA tubes following their own protocols. For TCRbeta analysis, collaborators shipped samples as frozen whole blood, isolated PBMCs, or DNA extracted from either of those sample types. The immunoSEQ Assay, a bias-controlled multiplex PCR, was used to amplify TCRbeta CDR3 regions from genomic DNA. The authors' pipeline ran thus. The number of nucleated cells in each sample was estimated from the amplification of reference gene primers within the assay. To quantify the absolute abundance of each unique TCRbeta CDR3 rearrangement, sequence reads were collapsed and filtered. For each sample, productive Simpson clonality was calculated as the square root of Simpson's diversity index across productive rearrangements. Not all clones reach the TCRdb copy of this immuneACCESS table, which keeps in-frame sequences only. Checked studies attribute under half of the gap to unresolved V genes and leave the rest unexplained. V, J and clone size reflect that table, while D and trimming were determined from the DNA. Here the sample has roughly 300,000 clones; around 89% occur a single time. The top ten constitute 6.4% of the sample.

The sequence was collected from a man in his late teens or twenties who had recovered from COVID-19. The chain links TRBV10-3 with TRBJ1-2; possibly the D gene is TRBD1, per 5 matching bases. The sequencing sample was made of peripheral blood. The encoded CDR3 is CATTRGWEGNYGYTF. The DNA sequence follows: TGTGCCACCACCCGGGGGTGGGAGGGGAACTATGGCTACACCTTC.